This T cell receptor (beta chain) was profiled in a study of radiation and T cells in renal cell carcinoma. Notes on the study in general: Without pretreatment biopsies, baseline tumor clonotype presence was undetermined. From baseline, blood top tumor clonotypes peaked at 2 weeks post-radiation.

Assay: immunoSEQ multiplex PCR; the TCRdb copy retains only in-frame clones and omits some. The profile covers 150,000 to 200,000 clones, with roughly nine tenths appearing a single time and 11% taken by the ten largest. The CDR3 extends over 13 amino acids. Germline CDR1 LNHDA, CDR2 SQIVND (reference sequence). V lost 3 bases and J 4 bases, leaving 9 bases between the germline ends. The time point denotes: blood 4 weeks post-SBRT, at nephrectomy. Treatment in this sample: 15 Gy SBRT to primary tumor, nephrectomy 4 weeks later. Nephrectomy followed 15 Gy stereotactic body radiation by 4 weeks. The patient's renal cell carcinoma had clear cell pathology. About this clone: Its matching antigen is unknown.

This specimen was blood, taken from a patient whose treatment included radiotherapy and nephrectomy. This clonotype originated in a woman aged 45-65 years with renal cell carcinoma. V usage is TRBV19 and J usage is TRBJ1-2; D is unclear. As DNA, the CDR3 is TGTGCCAGTAGTATGAGGGAGGGCTATGGCTACACCTTC. Protein sequence: CASSMREGYGYTF.